The 28 T cell receptor beta chains reported below all come from one sample, sequenced in a study of cytomegalovirus exposure and HLA in healthy donors. The method was immunoSEQ multiplex PCR; TCRdb's version includes in-frame clones alone and lacks a portion of them. The data contain some 130,000 clones, around four fifths of them seen just once; the ten biggest clones take up 25% to 30%. Sequences were obtained from PBMCs. These TCRs come from a man aged 30-40 years in good health and CMV-seropositive.

The genes are TRBV5-6 and TRBJ1-2; no firm D call. Germline V gives CDR1 SGHDT, CDR2 YYEEEE. The CDR3 is 14 residues long. V shed 0 bases and J shed 0 bases, with 6 bases lying between them. The CDR3 DNA reads TGTGCCAGCAGCTTGGTGGCAGCTAACTATGGCTACACCTTC. It is translated as CASSLVAANYGYTF.

This clone occurred once. The rearrangement links TRBV30 to TRBJ2-4, with TRBD1 matching over 9 bases. V lost 3 bases, J lost 2 bases, and 5 bases stayed unmatched. The CDR3 covers 15 residues. Germline assignment: CDR1 GTSNPN and CDR2 SVGIG (reference sequence). CDR3 in amino acids: CAWSRQGGTKNIQYF. Here the CDR3 DNA reads TGTGCCTGGAGCCGACAGGGGGGGACCAAAAACATTCAGTACTTC.

The CDR3 here is CASSLGGAETQYF. CDR3 DNA: TGCGCCAGCAGCTTGGGCGGGGCGGAGACCCAGTACTTC. The V call is TRBV5-1, the J call TRBJ2-5, with a tentative D call TRBD2 (6 bases). This CDR3 has 13 amino acids. In germline, CDR1 is SGHRS, CDR2 YFSETQ. V was clipped by 0 bases and J by 5 bases, with 8 bases between them.

The rearrangement links TRBV6-6 to TRBJ2-7; 9 bases align to TRBD2. Trimming took 2 bases from V and 2 from J; bases not matched to a gene: 4. The CDR3 is made up of 15 amino acids. Germline V gene lookup returns CDR1 MNHNY and CDR2 SVGAGI (reference sequence). CDR3 sequence: CASSYERGAPYEQYF. The CDR3, as DNA: TGTGCCAGCAGTTACGAGCGGGGGGCTCCCTACGAGCAGTACTTC.

The rearrangement joins TRBV7-2 to TRBJ1-2; 10 positions agree with TRBD1. The CDR3 is made up of 15 amino acids. Germline CDR1 is SGHTA and CDR2 is FQGNSA. V lost 6 bases to trimming and J lost 5 bases; unmatched junction nucleotides: 9. The chain's CDR3 is CASRKDRGPGYGYTF. The CDR3 DNA reads TGTGCCAGCAGGAAAGACAGGGGGCCCGGTTATGGCTACACCTTC.

This clone was seen only a few times. The gene calls are TRBV18 and TRBJ1-2; D remains ambiguous. CDR3 size: 13 residues. The germline gives CDR1 KGHSH, CDR2 LQKENI. V was cut by 3 bases and J by 1 base, with 6 bases left in between. The CDR3 loop is CASSPADNYGYTF. CDR3 DNA sequence: TGTGCCAGCTCACCGGCGGATAACTATGGCTACACCTTC.

V is TRBV9 and J is TRBJ1-2; tentative D call: TRBD1 (6 bases). Trimming shortened V by 0 bases and J by 8 bases, and 17 bases separated the two germline ends. CDR3 size: 15 residues. Germline V lookup: CDR1 SGDLS, CDR2 YYNGEE. CDR3 region: CASSVGPDRVGGYTF. CDR3 DNA: TGTGCCAGCAGCGTAGGCCCGGACAGAGTAGGCGGCTACACCTTC. The complete variable domain, with remaining parts taken from reference TRBV9 and TRBJ1-2, reads DSGVTQTPKHLITATGQRVTLRCSPRSGDLSVYWYQQSLDQGLQFLIQYYNGEERAKGNILERFSAQQFPDLHSELNLSSLELGDSALYFCASSVGPDRVGGYTFGSGTRLTVV.

This clone was observed once. This chain uses TRBV7-2 with TRBJ2-2; 9 bases map to TRBD2. CDR3 length: 19 residues. Germline V gene data show CDR1 as SGHTA and CDR2 as FQGNSA. J gave up 5 bases and V 1 base, and 14 bases lay outside the gene matches. CDR3 nucleotides: TGTGCCAGCAGCTTAGGGTTAGCTAGCGGGACCGCGGGTACCGGGGAGCTGTTTTTT. Encoded protein: CASSLGLASGTAGTGELFF.

The chain employs TRBV19 and TRBJ1-2; the D gene is possibly TRBD1 (5 bases). Germline V gene sequence: CDR1 LNHDA, CDR2 SQIVND (reference sequence). Trimming took 4 bases from V and 6 from J, leaving 18 bases between them. The CDR3 loop spans 15 amino acids. For the CDR3, the DNA is TGTGCCAGTAGTAGGGCACAGACACCGGGGGATGGCTACACCTTC. Protein: CASSRAQTPGDGYTF.

This chain links TRBV5-1 with TRBJ2-2, with TRBD2 identical over 7 bases. V was pared by 0 bases and J by 0 bases, with 2 bases of the junction left unmatched. Germline V lookup: CDR1 SGHRS, CDR2 YFSETQ. CDR3 size: 16 residues. CDR3 in DNA: TGCGCCAGCAGCTTGGTTGGGGGGGCGAACACCGGGGAGCTGTTTTTT. Translated: CASSLVGGANTGELFF.

The chain is built from TRBV11-2 and TRBJ2-7; perhaps TRBD1 as D (6 bases). The CDR3 is made up of 15 amino acids. Germline V lookup: CDR1 SGHAT, CDR2 FQNNGV. V lost 0 bases and J lost 2, with 11 bases in between. CDR3 nucleotides: TGTGCCAGCAGCTTAGAACAGGGATTTACCTACGAGCAGTACTTC. Encoded protein: CASSLEQGFTYEQYF. Full variable domain (remainder filled in from reference TRBV11-2 and TRBJ2-7): EAGVAQSPRYKIIEKRQSVAFWCNPISGHATLYWYQQILGQGPKLLIQFQNNGVVDDSQLPKDRFSAERLKGVDSTLKIQPAKLEDSAVYLCASSLEQGFTYEQYFGPGTRLTVT.

The chain uses TRBV13 and TRBJ2-1; TRBD2 might be the D (5 bases). The V end lost 7 bases, the J end lost 0 bases, and 16 bases lay between the germline ends. The CDR3 totals 16 residues. The V gene's germline CDR1 is PRHDT and CDR2 FYEKMQ (reference sequence). CDR3: CASTPPRAPSYNEQFF. For the CDR3, the DNA is TGTGCCAGCACCCCCCCGCGGGCCCCCTCCTACAATGAGCAGTTCTTC.

This chain uses TRBV6-6 with TRBJ2-2; the match to TRBD1 covers 10 bases. Germline CDR1 is MNHNY and CDR2 is SVGAGI (reference sequence). J lost 5 bases, V lost 2 bases, and 2 bases had no gene match. The CDR3 is 15 residues long. CDR3 in amino acids: CASSYLGQGTGELFF. CDR3 nucleotide sequence: TGTGCCAGCAGTTACCTGGGACAGGGGACCGGGGAGCTGTTTTTT.

The V and J genes are TRBV7-2 and TRBJ2-7, with 12 nucleotides matching TRBD2. CDR3 length: 16 amino acids. V lost 3 bases, J lost 2 bases, and 5 bases stayed unmatched. From germline, CDR1 is SGHTA and CDR2 FQGNSA. DNA for the CDR3: TGTGCCAGCAGCTTCTCTAGCGGGGGGGCCCCCTACGAGCAGTACTTC. Residues: CASSFSSGGAPYEQYF.

The V gene is TRBV11-2, the J gene TRBJ1-5; 7 bases map to TRBD1. Germline CDR1 and CDR2: SGHAT and FQNNGV. J gave up 6 bases and V 1 base, and 6 bases lay outside the gene matches. This CDR3 has 15 amino acids. CDR3 DNA sequence: TGTGCCAGCAGCTTAGTCACAGGGGCCGCTCAGCCCCAGCATTTT. Translation gives CASSLVTGAAQPQHF.

The chain has TRBV27 and TRBJ2-7; a weak D match, TRBD1 (6 bases). Germline V gene lookup returns CDR1 MNHEY and CDR2 SMNVEV (reference sequence). The CDR3 is made up of 15 amino acids. Trimming pared 5 bases from V and 5 bases from J, leaving 19 bases between. The CDR3 nucleotides are TGTGCCAGCAGTGGCCACAGGGATCAGAGGGACGAGCAGTACTTC. Translation gives CASSGHRDQRDEQYF.

This clone was counted between two and nine times. J is TRBJ2-5 and V is TRBV5-1, with 15 nucleotides matching TRBD2. V was pared by 5 bases and J by 5 bases, with 4 bases of the junction left unmatched. The germline V gene encodes CDR1 SGHRS and CDR2 YFSETQ. The CDR3 sequence is 15 residues long. The CDR3 region is CASRSGLAGGETQYF. In DNA, the CDR3 is TGCGCCAGCAGGTCGGGACTAGCGGGGGGTGAGACCCAGTACTTC.

J is TRBJ1-4 and V is TRBV18; 9 nucleotides match TRBD1. Germline assignment: CDR1 KGHSH and CDR2 LQKENI. Germline trimming cut 3 bases from V and 8 bases from J; bases unmatched to any gene: 1. This CDR3 region has 13 residues. DNA for the CDR3: TGTGCCAGCTCACCGACAGGGGGAGAAAAACTGTTTTTT. Protein product: CASSPTGGEKLFF.

The J gene is TRBJ1-2, the V gene TRBV6-1, with TRBD1 matching 7 bases. Germline CDR1 is MNHNS and CDR2 is SASEGT. The V gene end was trimmed by 6 bases and the J gene end by 4 bases; junction bases not matched to a gene: 8. This CDR3 is 14 amino acids long. In DNA form, the CDR3 reads TGTGCCAGCAGAGTAGGACAGGAGCGCTATGGCTACACCTTC. It yields the protein CASRVGQERYGYTF.

This rearrangement joins TRBV27 to TRBJ1-2; a possible D gene is TRBD1 (5 bases). Trimming shortened V by 4 bases and J by 6 bases, and 12 bases separated the two germline ends. This CDR3 comprises 13 residues. Germline assignment: CDR1 MNHEY and CDR2 SMNVEV (reference sequence). The CDR3 protein is CASSSSGFNGYTF. The CDR3 nucleotides are TGTGCCAGCAGTTCGTCAGGGTTCAATGGCTACACCTTC.

This clone has only one observation. V is TRBV20-1 and J is TRBJ2-7; 7 bases align to TRBD2. Germline trimming cut 7 bases from V and 3 bases from J; bases unmatched to any gene: 3. The germline V gene has CDR1 DFQATT and CDR2 SNEGSKA (reference sequence). The CDR3 is 11 amino acids. CDR3 protein: CSGERDYEQYF. In DNA, the CDR3 is TGCAGTGGGGAGCGGGACTACGAGCAGTACTTC.

V is TRBV9 and J is TRBJ2-1; TRBD2 aligns across 7 bases. Germline CDR1 and CDR2: SGDLS and YYNGEE. CDR3 size: 14 residues. V trimming: 1 base; J trimming: 15 bases; junction bases outside the gene matches: 13. The CDR3 reads CASSVNEREKGLFF. The CDR3 DNA sequence: TGTGCCAGCAGCGTAAATGAGCGGGAAAAAGGCCTGTTCTTC. Filled out from reference TRBV9 and TRBJ2-1, the complete variable domain reads DSGVTQTPKHLITATGQRVTLRCSPRSGDLSVYWYQQSLDQGLQFLIQYYNGEERAKGNILERFSAQQFPDLHSELNLSSLELGDSALYFCASSVNEREKGLFFGPGTRLTVL.

In nucleotides, the CDR3 is TGCGCCAGCAGCCAGGAGGACAGGGGAGGCTCTGGCTACACCTTC. This codes for CASSQEDRGGSGYTF. This chain uses TRBV4-1 with TRBJ1-2; the match to TRBD1 covers 9 bases. V lost 3 bases to trimming and J lost 7 bases; unmatched junction nucleotides: 9. Germline V lookup: CDR1 MGHRA, CDR2 YSYEKL. This CDR3 has 15 residues.

The CDR3 is CASSPPSVTYEQYF. DNA for the CDR3: TGCGCCAGCAGTCCGCCTAGCGTGACCTACGAGCAGTACTTC. The chain carries TRBV10-2 and TRBJ2-7; possible D gene TRBD2, 6 bases. V was clipped by 5 bases and J by 2 bases, with 13 bases between them. Germline V lookup: CDR1 WSHSY, CDR2 SAAADI. CDR3 size: 14 residues.

With regard to this clone: The sample holds other DNA sequences that translate to the same CDR3. The rearrangement uses TRBV18 and TRBJ1-1; a weak D match, TRBD1 (5 bases). Trimming left V 3 bases short and J 8 bases short, with 10 bases between. The CDR3 is made up of 12 amino acids. Germline lookup yields CDR1 KGHSH and CDR2 LQKENI. CDR3 protein: CASSPSREEAFF. In DNA, the CDR3 is TGTGCCAGCTCACCTTCCAGGGAAGAAGCTTTCTTT.

The rearrangement joins TRBV5-5 to TRBJ1-6, with D possibly being TRBD1 (5 bases). The V gene lost 0 bases and the J gene lost 2 bases, with 9 bases spanning the gap. The CDR3 runs 16 residues. Germline CDR1 reads SGHKS; CDR2 reads YYEKEE (reference sequence). CDR3 protein: CASSLVRQTYNSPLHF. As DNA, the CDR3 is TGTGCCAGCAGCTTGGTCCGACAGACCTATAATTCACCCCTCCACTTT.

V is TRBV5-4 and J is TRBJ1-3; D uncertain. V lost 4 bases, J lost 4 bases, and 24 bases lay in between. The CDR3 consists of 18 residues. Germline lookup yields CDR1 SGHNT and CDR2 YYREEE (reference sequence). DNA for the CDR3: TGTGCCAGCAGCCACCTAGGAGAGGGCCAACGGAGAGGAAACACCATATATTTT. Translating gives CASSHLGEGQRRGNTIYF. The whole variable domain, remainder taken from reference TRBV5-4 and TRBJ1-3, is ETGVTQSPTHLIKTRGQQVTLRCSSQSGHNTVSWYQQALGQGPQFIFQYYREEENGRGNFPPRFSGLQFPNYSSELNVNALELDDSALYLCASSHLGEGQRRGNTIYFGEGSWLTVV.

The V call is TRBV30, the J call TRBJ1-1; weak D call: TRBD1 (6 bases). The CDR3 has 14 residues. Germline lookup yields CDR1 GTSNPN and CDR2 SVGIG (reference sequence). Trimming pared 3 bases from V and 2 bases from J, leaving 13 bases between. This CDR3 is CAWSAQGFNTEAFF. The DNA of the CDR3 is TGTGCCTGGAGCGCACAGGGCTTTAACACTGAAGCTTTCTTT.